This T cell receptor beta chain was captured in a study of cytomegalovirus exposure and HLA in healthy donors. Unmatched junction bases numbered 12, after V lost 8 bases and J lost 9 bases. CDR3 length: 15 residues. Germline assignment: CDR1 MGHRA and CDR2 YSYEKL. A multiplex PCR was run with 60 Vbeta primers and 13 Jbeta primers. Only in-frame clones appear in the TCRdb table, and some are missing; sequencing was by immunoSEQ multiplex PCR. The table includes 90,000 or so clones, about 74% detected once. The sample consisted of PBMCs. The receptor comes from a woman in her fifties or sixties in good health and CMV-seropositive. The chain couples TRBV4-1 to TRBJ2-1; 11 positions agree with TRBD2. For the CDR3, the DNA is TGCGCCAGCCAAACCAATTTCGGGACTAGCGGTGAGCAGTTCTTC. It specifies CASQTNFGTSGEQFF.